This T cell receptor beta chain appears in the sequencing data of a study of graft-versus-host responses after intestinal transplantation. On this clone itself: Antigen: not known.

Here immunoSEQ multiplex PCR was the method, and the copy in TCRdb shows in-frame clones only, minus some. The sample holds about 110,000 clones, more than 85% seen once. Specimen: unstimulated CD8+ T cells sorted from spleen or lymph node cells, collected before transplant. The clonotype was recovered from a human donor who was the organ donor for an intestinal transplant.

The CDR3 loop reads CASSLLAGGLYEQYF. The CDR3 nucleotides are TGTGCCAGCAGTTTACTCGCGGGAGGTCTATACGAGCAGTACTTC. V usage is TRBV27 and J usage is TRBJ2-7, with 8 bases that match TRBD2. This CDR3 contains 15 residues. Germline V lookup: CDR1 MNHEY, CDR2 SMNVEV (reference sequence). After removal of 2 bases from V and 4 bases from J, the junction contained 7 bases not matched to a gene.